These T cell receptor beta chains were read from a single sample in a study of blood T cell repertoires in COVID-19. Method: immunoSEQ multiplex PCR; TCRdb's copy keeps in-frame clones and lacks some. This table holds about 150,000 clones, more than 75% found once. Sequencing was done on a sample of peripheral blood. All receptors come from a human donor with acute or convalescent COVID-19. The donor label of this sample is uncertain. Both conserved end residues are part of each CDR3. A D gene is named only where the DNA matches it firmly. The listing skips clone size in some rows; elsewhere it reads once, few, many or a size class.

clone_size d_call j_call v_call cdr3_nt cdr3_aa
once TRBD1 TRBJ2-1 TRBV4-1 TGCGCCAGCAGCCAAGATCCCCAAACAGGGGTCGTACGCTCCTACAATGAGCAGTTCTTC CASSQDPQTGVVRSYNEQFF
. . TRBJ2-1 TRBV2 TGTGCCAGCAGTGATTTGGGCAGGGGGGTCAATGAGCAGTTCTTC CASSDLGRGVNEQFF
. TRBD1 TRBJ1-1 TRBV6-6 TGTGCCAGCAGTAAAACAGGGGTGATAGGCACTGAAGCTTTCTTT CASSKTGVIGTEAFF
. . TRBJ1-2 TRBV19 TGTGCCAGTAGTATAGGGCGGGGGCGAAGGGGATTTTATGGCTACACCTTC CASSIGRGRRGFYGYTF
. . TRBJ2-7 TRBV11-2 TGTGCCAGCAGCTTGACAGGCCTACACCTCTACGAGCAGTACTTC CASSLTGLHLYEQYF
. TRBD1 TRBJ1-1 TRBV7-2 TGTGCCAGCAGCCCCATCGCCGGGACAGGGGCTGAAGCTTTCTTT CASSPIAGTGAEAFF
. TRBD1 TRBJ1-2 TRBV11-2 TGTGCCAGCAGCTTAGAAGTGACAGGGAGCGGCTACACCTTC CASSLEVTGSGYTF
. TRBD1 TRBJ1-4 TRBV3-1/TRBV3-2 TGTGCCAGCAGCCCCCAACGGGGACAGGGCGATGAAAAACTGTTTTTT CASSPQRGQGDEKLFF
. . TRBJ2-4 TRBV4-2 TGTGCCAGCAGCCCGGCGGGGGCCGGGGAAAGGTTCTTC CASSPAGAGERFF
. TRBD1 TRBJ1-2 TRBV18 TGTGCCAGCTCACCTCTGATGGACAGGGGGCGGAACTATGGCTACACCTTC CASSPLMDRGRNYGYTF
. . TRBJ1-2 TRBV7-2 TGTGCCAGCAGCTCTAGAGGGGGCTATGGCTACACCTTC CASSSRGGYGYTF
. . TRBJ2-1 TRBV11-2 TGTGCCAGCAGCTTAGACACCACAGAGCAGTTCTTC CASSLDTTEQFF
once . TRBJ1-2 TRBV11-2 TGTGCCAGCAGCTTAAGGTTCAGGGATGGCTACACCTTC CASSLRFRDGYTF
. TRBD1 TRBJ1-6 TRBV5-5 TGTGCCAGCAGCTTGGGGGCAGGGGGTAGAAATTCACCCCTCCACTTT CASSLGAGGRNSPLHF
. . TRBJ1-3 TRBV19 TGTGCCAGTAGCACAGGGTACGGAAACACCATATATTTT CASSTGYGNTIYF
. . TRBJ2-5 TRBV7-2 TGTGCCAGCAGCTTAGGAATTAAGGGGGAGACCCAGTACTTC CASSLGIKGETQYF
. . TRBJ1-2 TRBV10-3 TGTGCCATCAGTGAGTCAACAGGGCCCTACGAAGGCTACACCTTC CAISESTGPYEGYTF
. . TRBJ2-5 TRBV7-2 TGTGCCAGCAGTTTTACAGGAGGGGAGACCCAGTACTTC CASSFTGGETQYF
. . TRBJ1-3 TRBV7-8 TGTGCCAGCAGCTTCACAGGGACTGGAAACACCATATATTTT CASSFTGTGNTIYF
once TRBD1 TRBJ1-2 TRBV19 TGTGCCAGTAGTACCCGACAGGGGAACACCTTC CASSTRQGNTF
once TRBD2 TRBJ2-3 TRBV7-2 TGTGCCAGCAGCCCCCTGACTAGCGGGGATACGCAGTATTTT CASSPLTSGDTQYF
once . TRBJ1-3 TRBV4-1 TGCGCCAGCAGCCAAGGGGACACTGGAAACACCATATATTTT CASSQGDTGNTIYF
. . TRBJ1-3 TRBV19 TGTGCCAGTGGGCAGGGCGCCGGAAACACCATATATTTT CASGQGAGNTIYF
once TRBD1 TRBJ2-7 TRBV5-1 TGCGCCAGCAGCCTAGGACAGGGCTGGTACGAGCAGTACTTC CASSLGQGWYEQYF
. . TRBJ2-1 TRBV29-1 TGCAGCGTAAACAGGGTTTCATCCTACAATGAGCAGTTCTTC CSVNRVSSYNEQFF
. TRBD1 TRBJ1-2 TRBV3-1/TRBV3-2 TGTGCCAGCAGCCAAACTAACTTACAGGGGGCGAGCGGCTACACCTTC CASSQTNLQGASGYTF
. TRBD1 TRBJ1-5 TRBV6-2/TRBV6-3 TGTGCCAGCAGCACAGACAGGGCCCTCCGCCAGCCCCAGCATTTT CASSTDRALRQPQHF
. TRBD1 TRBJ1-4 TRBV27 TGTGCCAGCAGGAAGCAACAGGGGAGTGAAAAACTGTTTTTT CASRKQQGSEKLFF
once TRBD1 TRBJ2-2 TRBV7-2 TGTGCCAGCACTCCCCCCCGCCGAGGGACAGCCACCGGGGAGCTGTTTTTT CASTPPRRGTATGELFF
. . TRBJ1-3 TRBV4-2 TGTGCCAGCAGGATTTCCGGAGGGCCTGGAAACACCATATATTTT CASRISGGPGNTIYF
. . TRBJ1-3 TRBV5-1 TGCGCCAGCAGCGGCGGGACTAATTCTGGAAACACCATATATTTT CASSGGTNSGNTIYF
. TRBD1 TRBJ1-2 TRBV18 TGTGCCAGCTCACAAGACAGGGCCTCTAACTATGGCTACACCTTC CASSQDRASNYGYTF
. TRBD2 TRBJ2-1 TRBV2 TGTGCCAGCAGTGGCCGGGGGGGCCTTTTCTACAATGAGCAGTTCTTC CASSGRGGLFYNEQFF
. . TRBJ2-3 TRBV13 TGTGCCAGCAGCTCATATAGGGGATTGGATCGGACCTATACGCAGTATTTT CASSSYRGLDRTYTQYF
once . TRBJ1-2 TRBV5-1 TGCGCCAGCAGCCCCCTAGGCAGGGATGGCTACACCTTC CASSPLGRDGYTF
. TRBD1 TRBJ1-1 TRBV6-5 TGTGCCAGCAGTCTAAACAGGGGGAACACTGAAGCTTTCTTT CASSLNRGNTEAFF
. . TRBJ1-1 TRBV23-1 TGCGCCAGCAGTCATCAGGGGCCGAACACTGAAGCTTTCTTT CASSHQGPNTEAFF
. . TRBJ1-5 TRBV7-2 TGTGCCAGCAGCCTAGGACGGGGTCCTTTGCATTTT CASSLGRGPLHF
once . TRBJ1-2 TRBV3-1/TRBV3-2 TGTGCCAGCAGCCAAGGCCAGAGGGGCTACACCTTC CASSQGQRGYTF
. TRBD1 TRBJ2-1 TRBV7-2 TGTGCCAGCAGGGGACAGGGGGCGCAGTTCTTC CASRGQGAQFF